One and the same sample provided the 20 T cell receptor beta chains below, sequenced in a study of PD-L1 blockade in urothelial cancer. Libraries were prepared by immunoSEQ multiplex PCR; TCRdb keeps only in-frame clonotypes and omits some of them. The sample yields tens of thousands of clones, 75% to 90% seen once. Indicated time point: peripheral blood 6 weeks after treatment start. Here the sequenced sample was PBMCs, taken around atezolizumab (anti-PD-L1) treatment. The origin of the receptors is a man in his fifties or sixties with urothelial cancer.

The V gene is TRBV30, the J gene TRBJ2-7; the match to TRBD1 covers 7 bases. V was clipped by 5 bases and J by 5 bases; unmatched bases: 6. Germline-derived CDR1 and CDR2 are GTSNPN and SVGIG (reference sequence). This CDR3 contains 12 residues. The CDR3 sequence: CAWGGTGDEQYF. CDR3 bases: TGTGCCTGGGGGGGAACAGGGGACGAGCAGTACTTC.

The gene calls are TRBV19 and TRBJ1-6; D perhaps matches TRBD1 (5 bases). CDR1 LNHDA and CDR2 SQIVND come from the germline V gene (reference sequence). The CDR3 runs to 13 residues. Deletions cut 2 bases from V and 13 bases from J, with 12 bases between. This CDR3 reads CASSIQTATPLHF. CDR3 sequence (DNA): TGTGCCAGTAGTATACAGACAGCAACCCCCCTCCACTTT.

This rearrangement joins TRBV19 to TRBJ1-1, with D uncertain. The CDR3 extends over 13 amino acids. The germline V gene has CDR1 LNHDA and CDR2 SQIVND (reference sequence). The ends were cut back, 4 bases at V and 0 bases at J, with 6 bases in the middle. CDR3 sequence (DNA): TGTGCCAGTAGTACTTACATGAACACTGAAGCTTTCTTT. Its translation: CASSTYMNTEAFF.

This clone occurred once. The chain is built from TRBV27 and TRBJ1-6; TRBD1 agrees at 9 bases. CDR1 is MNHEY and CDR2 is SMNVEV in the germline V gene (reference sequence). The V and J ends lost 7 bases and 10 bases, in that order; junction bases with no gene match: 11. The CDR3 totals 15 residues. The DNA of the CDR3 is TGTGCCAGCACTTCAGGTTGGACAGGGGTCTCACCCCTCCACTTT. Protein product: CASTSGWTGVSPLHF.

This chain connects TRBV4-1 to TRBJ1-6, with 7 bases lining up with TRBD1. This CDR3 is 19 amino acids long. V was clipped by 3 bases and J by 0 bases; unmatched bases: 11. The V gene's germline CDR1 is MGHRA and CDR2 YSYEKL. The CDR3 reads CASSQDGTVYSSYNSPLHF. The DNA for the CDR3 is TGCGCCAGCAGCCAGGATGGGACAGTCTACAGCTCCTATAATTCACCCCTCCACTTT.

J is TRBJ2-2 and V is TRBV30; D ambiguous. Germline loops: CDR1 GTSNPN, CDR2 SVGIG (reference sequence). The CDR3 consists of 13 residues. Trimming stripped 7 bases from V and 1 base from J, with 10 bases between. In DNA, the CDR3 is TGTGCCTCATCCCTAAAGAACACCGGGGAGCTGTTTTTT. As protein: CASSLKNTGELFF.

The chain has TRBV5-6 and TRBJ1-5; TRBD1 might be the D (5 bases). V gave up 4 bases and J gave up 7 bases, with 21 bases separating them. The CDR3 consists of 16 residues. Germline CDR1 SGHDT, CDR2 YYEEEE. CDR3 sequence (DNA): TGTGCCAGCAGCCCAAGGACCAGGGCGTCCGGGCAGCCCCAGCATTTT. Translating gives CASSPRTRASGQPQHF.

The rearrangement links TRBV6-6 to TRBJ2-3; 13 bases are shared with TRBD2. V dropped 5 bases and J dropped 8; count of bases not matched to a gene: 1. The CDR3 sequence is 13 residues long. Germline CDR1 reads MNHNY; CDR2 reads SVGAGI (reference sequence). CDR3 sequence (DNA): TGTGCCAGCAGTGGACTAGCGGGAGCTACGCAGTATTTT. It encodes CASSGLAGATQYF.

As DNA, the CDR3 is TGTGCCAGCAGAAAAGGAGGGACAGGGGTTAAAACTGAAGCTTTCTTT. Translation gives CASRKGGTGVKTEAFF. The genes are TRBV9 and TRBJ1-1; TRBD1 agrees at 10 bases. This CDR3 has 16 residues. With V trimmed by 5 bases and J by 5 bases, 12 bases remained unmatched. Germline CDR1 and CDR2: SGDLS and YYNGEE.

V and J are TRBV19 and TRBJ1-3, with 12 bases that match TRBD1. The CDR3 contains 20 residues. The J segment lost 3 bases and the V segment lost 5 bases, leaving 17 bases of the junction unmatched. Per the germline V gene, CDR1 is LNHDA and CDR2 is SQIVND (reference sequence). The CDR3 region is CASSVLRDRGRRSGGNTIYF. CDR3 nucleotide sequence: TGTGCCAGTAGTGTTCTCCGGGACAGGGGGCGCAGATCGGGTGGAAACACCATATATTTT. The full variable domain, rest sourced from reference TRBV19 and TRBJ1-3, is DGGITQSPKYLFRKEGQNVTLSCEQNLNHDAMYWYRQDPGQGLRLIYYSQIVNDFQKGDIAEGYSVSREKKESFPLTVTSAQKNPTAFYLCASSVLRDRGRRSGGNTIYFGEGSWLTVV.

The rearrangement uses TRBV5-1 and TRBJ2-3; D uncertain. The CDR3 has 11 amino acids. Germline V gene lookup returns CDR1 SGHRS and CDR2 YFSETQ. V dropped 4 bases and J dropped 7 bases, with 7 bases sitting between them. CDR3 residues: CASSQINTQYF. CDR3 DNA: TGCGCCAGCAGCCAGATAAATACGCAGTATTTT.

This chain links TRBV7-9 with TRBJ2-7, with TRBD1 matching over 12 bases. The CDR3 is 15 amino acids. The germline V gene has CDR1 SEHNR and CDR2 FQNEAQ (reference sequence). V shed 6 bases, J shed 3 bases, and the junction held 6 bases outside the gene matches. Here the CDR3 reads CASSSRDRGLYEQYF. Here the CDR3 DNA reads TGTGCCAGCAGTTCAAGGGACAGGGGGCTCTACGAGCAGTACTTC.

This sequence joins TRBV5-1 and TRBJ2-5; D may be TRBD2 (7 bases). This CDR3 comprises 16 residues. Germline V gene data show CDR1 as SGHRS and CDR2 as YFSETQ. Trimming stripped 5 bases from V and 1 base from J, with 18 bases between. CDR3 coding DNA: TGCGCCAGCAGGGGGAGGGGAGGACAGAGCCAAGAGACCCAGTACTTC. Translating gives CASRGRGGQSQETQYF. Supplemented by reference TRBV5-1 and TRBJ2-5, the full variable domain reads KAGVTQTPRYLIKTRGQQVTLSCSPISGHRSVSWYQQTPGQGLQFLFEYFSETQRNKGNFPGRFSGRQFSNSRSEMNVSTLELGDSALYLCASRGRGGQSQETQYFGPGTRLLVL.

V is TRBV12-1 and J is TRBJ1-5; TRBD1 is the table's D call and was not checked against the DNA. TRBV12-1 is deemed a pseudogene. The CDR3 contains 13 residues. The CDR3: CASSQSFRQPQHF. CDR3 DNA: TGTGCCAGCAGCCAATCCTTCAGACAGCCCCAGCATTTT.

This clone was seen a single time. The chain carries TRBV19 and TRBJ1-1; no definite D call. The CDR3 sequence is 14 residues long. V lost 1 base and J lost 1, with 7 bases in between. Germline CDR1 is LNHDA and CDR2 is SQIVND (reference sequence). The CDR3: CASSIGGKNTEAFF. DNA for the CDR3: TGTGCCAGTAGTATAGGAGGGAAGAACACTGAAGCTTTCTTT. The variable domain in full, completed from reference TRBV19 and TRBJ1-1, reads DGGITQSPKYLFRKEGQNVTLSCEQNLNHDAMYWYRQDPGQGLRLIYYSQIVNDFQKGDIAEGYSVSREKKESFPLTVTSAQKNPTAFYLCASSIGGKNTEAFFGQGTRLTVV.

The chain couples TRBV5-5 to TRBJ2-5; 7 bases are shared with TRBD1. The junction had 5 bases not matched to a gene; V was cut back by 2 bases and J by 4 bases. Germline CDR1 is SGHKS and CDR2 is YYEKEE (reference sequence). CDR3 size: 14 residues. The CDR3 reads CASSLGGQRETQYF. The CDR3 DNA reads TGTGCCAGCAGCTTAGGGGGCCAGAGAGAGACCCAGTACTTC.

V usage is TRBV2 and J usage is TRBJ2-1; D may be TRBD2 (5 bases). Germline V CDR1 and CDR2: SNHLY, FYNNEI. V gave up 7 bases and J gave up 7 bases, with 11 bases separating them. The CDR3 runs 12 residues. CDR3 coding DNA: TGTGCCAGCAAATCTGGCGGGAATGAGCAGTTCTTC. Its translation: CASKSGGNEQFF. The entire variable domain, with the rest obtained from reference TRBV2 and TRBJ2-1, is as follows: EPEVTQTPSHQVTQMGQEVILRCVPISNHLYFYWYRQILGQKVEFLVSFYNNEISEKSEIFDDQFSVERPDGSNFTLKIRSTKLEDSAMYFCASKSGGNEQFFGPGTRLTVL.

CDR3 residues: CASKGQLKDNSPLHF. The CDR3 DNA sequence: TGTGCCAGCAAAGGACAGCTAAAAGATAATTCACCCCTCCACTTT. This sequence joins TRBV6-5 and TRBJ1-6; D might be TRBD1 (6 bases). The CDR3 spans 15 residues. Germline assignment: CDR1 MNHEY and CDR2 SVGAGI. V shed 7 bases and J shed 5 bases, with 15 bases lying between them.

V and J are TRBV19 and TRBJ2-1; no definite D call. The CDR3 runs to 13 residues. V lost 7 bases, J lost 0 bases, and 7 bases lay in between. Germline V gene data show CDR1 as LNHDA and CDR2 as SQIVND (reference sequence). The CDR3 here is CASMAVSYNEQFF. Here the CDR3 DNA reads TGTGCCAGTATGGCGGTCTCCTACAATGAGCAGTTCTTC.

This clone was counted between two and nine times. The genes are TRBV7-8 and TRBJ1-1, with unresolved D. V lost 1 base and J 5 bases, leaving 8 bases between the germline ends. CDR1 is SGHVS and CDR2 is FQNEAQ in the germline V gene. The CDR3 is made up of 13 amino acids. The CDR3 protein is CASSLGRNTEAFF. CDR3 bases: TGTGCCAGCAGCTTAGGCAGGAATACTGAAGCTTTCTTT.